One and the same sample provided the 12 T cell receptor beta chains below, sequenced in a study of CD8+ T cells in alopecia areata. RNA extraction and reverse transcription yielded cDNA as sequencing template. The data were produced by immunoSEQ multiplex PCR, yet TCRdb's version contains in-frame clones alone and is incomplete. The table has some 180,000 clones, 45% to 70% seen once. The specimen sequenced was CD8+ T cells sorted from blood. These receptors all stem from a human donor in good health.

The chain recombines TRBV9 with TRBJ1-5; possible D gene TRBD1, 5 bases. Germline V gene sequence: CDR1 SGDLS, CDR2 YYNGEE. V was pared by 0 bases and J by 2 bases, with 9 bases between. The CDR3 has 15 residues. CDR3 in amino acids: CASSVGGGGNQPQHF. The DNA for the CDR3 is TGTGCCAGCAGCGTAGGTGGGGGGGGCAATCAGCCCCAGCATTTT.

This chain connects TRBV29-1 to TRBJ2-7; weak D call: TRBD2 (5 bases). The germline CDR1 and CDR2 sequences are SQVTM and ANQGSEA. The CDR3 loop spans 12 amino acids. V lost 4 bases and J 7 bases, leaving 14 bases between the germline ends. CDR3 residues: CSVVEGGMEQYF. Written as DNA, the CDR3 is TGCAGCGTTGTAGAGGGTGGGATGGAGCAGTACTTC.

V usage is TRBV15 and J usage is TRBJ1-2, with D possibly matching TRBD1 (5 bases). CDR3 length: 17 amino acids. Germline values: CDR1 LNHNV, CDR2 YYDKDF (reference sequence). The V and J ends lost 5 bases and 4 bases respectively, with 23 bases between them. The CDR3 here is CATSGESGPHITYGYTF. CDR3 DNA sequence: TGTGCCACCAGCGGGGAATCGGGACCCCACATTACCTATGGCTACACCTTC.

This clone was counted a few times. In nucleotides, the CDR3 is TGCGCCAGCCCCCCCCTCTACAATGAGCAGTTCTTC. It encodes CASPPLYNEQFF. V gene TRBV23-1 combines with J gene TRBJ2-1; D remains ambiguous. TRBV23-1 is designated an ORF whose function remains uncertain. Trimming left V 8 bases short and J 3 bases short, with 8 bases between. CDR3 length equals 12 residues.

This clone has just a few counts. The rearrangement links TRBV4-1 to TRBJ2-5; a weak D match, TRBD1 (5 bases). The V end was cut by 2 bases, the J end by 1 base, with 17 bases between. The CDR3 is 17 amino acids. Germline V CDR1 and CDR2: MGHRA, YSYEKL. The CDR3 is CASSQSSPDSTQETQYF. The CDR3 DNA sequence: TGCGCCAGCAGCCAATCCAGTCCCGACAGTACCCAAGAGACCCAGTACTTC.

This clone was seen a single time. The V call is TRBV6-5, the J call TRBJ1-2; no firm D call. Between the trimmed V and J ends, which lost 2 bases and 4 bases, there was a span of 8 bases. The germline gives CDR1 MNHEY, CDR2 SVGAGI. CDR3 size: 13 residues. The CDR3 coding sequence is TGTGCCAGCAGTTACGGGTCAGGCTATGGCTACACCTTC. Translating it yields CASSYGSGYGYTF.

V gene TRBV11-2 combines with J gene TRBJ2-5; unclear D gene. Trimming left V 4 bases short and J 5 bases short, with 11 bases between. This CDR3 is 13 amino acids long. The germline V gene encodes CDR1 SGHAT and CDR2 FQNNGV. Here the CDR3 DNA reads TGTGCCAGCAGCTCCGTTGGGTCTGAGACCCAGTACTTC. It codes for CASSSVGSETQYF.

This clone showed up just a few times. The genes are TRBV29-1 and TRBJ2-7; no clear D gene. V was clipped by 7 bases and J by 0 bases, with 10 bases between them. CDR1 is SQVTM and CDR2 is ANQGSEA in the germline V gene. The CDR3 is 12 amino acids. The CDR3, as DNA: TGCAGCGCCTCTCAAAACTCCTACGAGCAGTACTTC. This sequence encodes CSASQNSYEQYF.

The V and J genes are TRBV7-9 and TRBJ1-1; no clear D gene. This CDR3 has 11 amino acids. The V gene lost 1 base and the J gene lost 10 bases, with 7 bases spanning the gap. The V gene's germline CDR1 is SEHNR and CDR2 FQNEAQ (reference sequence). The CDR3 sequence: CASSLESIAFF. The CDR3, as DNA: TGTGCCAGCAGCTTAGAGTCAATAGCTTTCTTT.

This clone turned up a few times. The chain joins TRBV7-8 to TRBJ2-7, with D perhaps TRBD2 (6 bases). CDR1 and CDR2 (germline): SGHVS, FQNEAQ. CDR3 length: 16 amino acids. V lost 2 bases and J 0 bases, leaving 14 bases between the germline ends. For the CDR3, the DNA is TGTGCCAGCAGCTTAAGTAGCGGTGTCAGCTCCTACGAGCAGTACTTC. Amino acids: CASSLSSGVSSYEQYF.

DNA for the CDR3: TGTGCCAGTAGCGCCGGGACAGGGGGCAATCAGCCCCAGCATTTT. The encoded protein is CASSAGTGGNQPQHF. This chain uses TRBV19 with TRBJ1-5, with 10 bases matching TRBD1. J lost 2 bases, V lost 6 bases, and 4 bases had no gene match. Per the germline V gene, CDR1 is LNHDA and CDR2 is SQIVND (reference sequence). The CDR3 contains 15 residues.

The V gene is TRBV5-6, the J gene TRBJ2-7, with D possibly being TRBD1 or TRBD2 (6 bases each). V lost 4 bases to trimming and J lost 2 bases, with 13 bases between them. From germline, CDR1 is SGHDT and CDR2 YYEEEE. The CDR3 length is 14 residues. The DNA of the CDR3 is TGTGCCAGCAGCCGGGGGACACCTACCTACGAGCAGTACTTC. As protein: CASSRGTPTYEQYF.